This T cell receptor beta chain was sequenced during a study of T cell clones after liver transplantation. For the study at large: TCRbeta sequencing after a pre-transplant mixed lymphocyte reaction identified graft-donor-reactive clones, later tracked in post-transplant blood. Third-party-reactive TCRbeta sequences from pre-transplant mixed lymphocyte reactions served as antigen-independent comparators. Without induction therapy, subjects received standard immunosuppression until 12-24 months post-transplant.

Sequencing used immunoSEQ multiplex PCR; TCRdb keeps in-frame clones, though not all of them. The sample carries 45,000 to 55,000 clones, about four fifths recorded once. Germline V gives CDR1 SGDLS, CDR2 YYNGEE. Unmatched junction bases numbered 7, after V lost 2 bases and J lost 4 bases. The CDR3 has 16 amino acids. Study-wide results and limits: These preliminary findings come from unstandardized post-transplant sampling times.

Concerning this clone: What it recognizes is unknown.

V and J are TRBV9 and TRBJ2-5, with TRBD1 identical over 11 bases. The sequences come from CD4+ T cells from blood, collected before liver transplant. The clonotype was recovered from a human donor who received a liver transplant. In nucleotides, the CDR3 is TGTGCCAGCAGCGTTCAGGCGGGACAGGGGGGAGAGACCCAGTACTTC. It codes for CASSVQAGQGGETQYF.